The 30 T cell receptor beta chains below all came from one sample that was sequenced in a study of shared clonotypes between healthy human individuals. This table comes from immunoSEQ multiplex PCR, and its TCRdb copy is limited to in-frame clones, with some not included. The data hold some 2.3 million clones, with approximately 93% observed a single time. Sequenced sample: naive CD4+ T cells from PBMCs. The sample's subset: CD45RA+ positively selected. Every receptor here comes from a man between 18 and 29 years old in good health. Some clones in this sample may be carry-over from other donors' samples.

The chain has TRBV18 and TRBJ2-1, with 8 bases identical to TRBD1. This CDR3 region has 18 residues. Losses at the gene ends were 3 bases for V and 8 bases for J; bases not matched to a gene: 18. Germline assignment: CDR1 KGHSH and CDR2 LQKENI. The chain's CDR3 is CASSPQGADGRNFDEQFF. Here the CDR3 DNA reads TGTGCCAGCTCACCGCAGGGGGCTGACGGGAGAAATTTCGATGAGCAGTTCTTC.

This clone occurred once. This chain connects TRBV5-4 to TRBJ2-1; D unresolved. The CDR3 sequence is 15 residues long. Per germline, CDR1 SGHNT and CDR2 YYREEE (reference sequence). V lost 4 bases and J 5 bases, leaving 16 bases between the germline ends. CDR3 DNA sequence: TGTGCCAGCAGCCTAGACCCGACCTCGAACAATGAGCAGTTCTTC. This translates into CASSLDPTSNNEQFF.

This clone has a handful of counts. The chain recombines TRBV5-1 with TRBJ1-1; the D gene is possibly TRBD1 (5 bases). V lost 5 bases to trimming and J lost 6 bases, with 8 bases between them. Germline CDR1 and CDR2: SGHRS and YFSETQ. CDR3 length: 11 amino acids. For the CDR3, the DNA is TGCGCCAGCAGTAGGGGCGCTGAAGCTTTCTTT. It is translated as CASSRGAEAFF. Together with reference TRBV5-1 and TRBJ1-1, the CDR3 gives the full variable domain: KAGVTQTPRYLIKTRGQQVTLSCSPISGHRSVSWYQQTPGQGLQFLFEYFSETQRNKGNFPGRFSGRQFSNSRSEMNVSTLELGDSALYLCASSRGAEAFFGQGTRLTVV.

The chain combines TRBV27 with TRBJ2-7, with TRBD2 matching over 8 bases. Germline V CDR1 and CDR2: MNHEY, SMNVEV (reference sequence). This CDR3 comprises 15 residues. J gave up 5 bases and V 7 bases, and 13 bases lay outside the gene matches. The CDR3 coding sequence is TGTGCCAGCAAACCCCTCGAAGGCGGGAGGCACGAGCAGTACTTC. Residues: CASKPLEGGRHEQYF.

This chain uses TRBV28 with TRBJ1-5; perhaps TRBD1 as D (5 bases). Germline CDR1 reads MDHEN; CDR2 reads SYDVKM. With 1 base removed from V and 9 bases from J, the gap between germline ends came to 16 bases. This CDR3 spans 15 amino acids. CDR3 sequence reads: CASSLFGQGLGPQHF. For the CDR3, the DNA is TGTGCCAGCAGTTTATTTGGGCAGGGCCTAGGGCCCCAGCATTTT.

The CDR3 region is CASSGTVSNTGELFF. For the CDR3, the DNA is TGCGCCAGCAGCGGGACAGTATCGAACACCGGGGAGCTGTTTTTT. The V gene is TRBV5-1, the J gene TRBJ2-2, with 7 bases fitting TRBD1. The CDR3 covers 15 residues. Trimming took 4 bases from V and 0 from J; bases not matched to a gene: 3. Looked up from germline, CDR1 is SGHRS and CDR2 is YFSETQ.

The table lists this clone with a count of one. The chain uses TRBV11-3 and TRBJ2-3, with D perhaps assigned TRBD1 or TRBD2 (5 bases each). The CDR3 loop spans 14 amino acids. Between the trimmed V and J ends, which lost 1 base and 5 bases, there was a span of 10 bases. Germline V gene sequence: CDR1 SGHNT, CDR2 YENEEA. CDR3 bases: TGTGCCAGCAGCTTAGGGGGCCGGGGAGATACGCAGTATTTT. The encoded protein is CASSLGGRGDTQYF.

This chain joins TRBV5-8 and TRBJ1-1, with unresolved D. The length of the CDR3 is 15 residues. V shed 4 bases and J shed 0 bases, with 13 bases lying between them. Per the germline V gene, CDR1 is SGHTS and CDR2 is YDEGEE. CDR3 sequence: CASSPLAAMNTEAFF. The CDR3 bases are TGTGCCAGCAGCCCCCTAGCAGCAATGAACACTGAAGCTTTCTTT.

The V call is TRBV15, the J call TRBJ1-2; 9 bases map to TRBD1. This CDR3 contains 15 residues. Germline V gene lookup returns CDR1 LNHNV and CDR2 YYDKDF (reference sequence). Unmatched junction bases numbered 10, after V lost 3 bases and J lost 8 bases. CDR3 sequence reads: CATSRGSGTGYGYTF. CDR3 DNA: TGTGCCACCAGCAGGGGCTCCGGGACAGGGTACGGCTACACCTTC.

This sequence joins TRBV15 and TRBJ1-4, with unresolved D. This CDR3 has 14 amino acids. Germline assignment: CDR1 LNHNV and CDR2 YYDKDF (reference sequence). Trimming removed 5 bases from V and 8 bases from J, with 15 bases in between. This CDR3 reads CATSFNPVGEKLFF. CDR3 nucleotides: TGTGCCACCAGCTTCAACCCCGTAGGGGAAAAACTGTTTTTT.

The gene calls are TRBV5-8 and TRBJ2-7, with 7 bases that match TRBD1. The CDR3 spans 14 residues. V trimming: 0 bases; J trimming: 3 bases; junction bases outside the gene matches: 3. In germline, CDR1 is SGHTS, CDR2 YDEGEE. The CDR3, as DNA: TGTGCCAGCAGCTTGGGGCAGGGGGTCTACGAGCAGTACTTC. Amino acid sequence: CASSLGQGVYEQYF. The full variable domain, its missing parts supplied by reference TRBV5-8 and TRBJ2-7, is EAGVTQSPTHLIKTRGQQATLRCSPISGHTSVYWYQQALGLGLQFLLWYDEGEERNRGNFPPRFSGRQFPNYSSELNVNALELEDSALYLCASSLGQGVYEQYFGPGTRLTVT.

Remarks on this clone: One junction end disagrees with the germline gene, perhaps due to a read error. The chain is built from TRBV2 and TRBJ2-1; TRBD2 matches at 11 bases. In germline, CDR1 is SNHLY, CDR2 FYNNEI. The length of the CDR3 is 15 residues. CDR3 sequence (DNA): TGTGCCAGCAGTGACGGTAGCGGGAGGGCAAATGGGCAGTTCTTC. The encoded protein is CASSDGSGRANGQFF.

This clone has a handful of counts. Additional DNA sequences in this sample encode the identical CDR3. The V gene is TRBV5-1, the J gene TRBJ1-1; 8 bases line up with TRBD1. The length of the CDR3 is 14 residues. Trimming removed 0 bases from V and 4 bases from J; junction bases left unmatched: 2. In germline, CDR1 is SGHRS, CDR2 YFSETQ. CDR3 in amino acids: CASSLGTGLTEAFF. The CDR3 nucleotides read TGCGCCAGCAGCTTGGGGACAGGGCTCACTGAAGCTTTCTTT.

The chain is built from TRBV5-5 and TRBJ1-2, with D uncertain. V was shortened by 0 bases and J by 3 bases, with 9 bases between the two germline ends. Per germline, CDR1 SGHKS and CDR2 YYEKEE (reference sequence). The CDR3 is 14 residues long. CDR3 nucleotide sequence: TGTGCCAGCAGCTTGGGCAGCTACGACTATGGCTACACCTTC. Protein sequence: CASSLGSYDYGYTF.

This clone was detected only once. The chain has TRBV4-3 and TRBJ2-1, with D perhaps matching TRBD1 (5 bases). Germline V gene sequence: CDR1 LGHNA, CDR2 YSLEER. This CDR3 has 15 residues. Trimming took off 2 bases at V and 7 bases at J, with 15 bases between the two ends. The CDR3 loop reads CASSQRGLLQNEQFF. The CDR3 coding sequence is TGCGCCAGCAGCCAAAGGGGCCTCCTCCAAAATGAGCAGTTCTTC.

The chain has TRBV7-2 and TRBJ2-1; no reliable D call. The V and J ends lost 6 bases and 0 bases respectively, with 12 bases between them. The CDR3 consists of 15 residues. From germline, CDR1 is SGHTA and CDR2 FQGNSA. The CDR3 DNA reads as TGTGCCAGCAGTCCAACTTGGAGCTCCTACAATGAGCAGTTCTTC. This codes for CASSPTWSSYNEQFF.

As for this clone: The sample holds other DNA sequences that translate to the same CDR3. The chain couples TRBV30 to TRBJ1-1; D perhaps matches TRBD1 (6 bases). In germline, CDR1 is GTSNPN, CDR2 SVGIG (reference sequence). Trimming stripped 3 bases from V and 1 base from J, with 9 bases between. CDR3 length: 13 residues. The CDR3: CAWREQGNTEAFF. CDR3 in DNA: TGTGCCTGGAGGGAACAGGGGAACACTGAAGCTTTCTTT. The entire variable domain, with the rest obtained from reference TRBV30 and TRBJ1-1, is as follows: SQTIHQWPATLVQPVGSPLSLECTVEGTSNPNLYWYRQAAGRGLQLLFYSVGIGQISSEVPQNLSASRPQDRQFILSSKKLLLSDSGFYLCAWREQGNTEAFFGQGTRLTVV.

V gene TRBV4-1 combines with J gene TRBJ2-7; 7 nucleotides line up with TRBD1. The V gene end was trimmed by 0 bases and the J gene end by 3 bases; junction bases not matched to a gene: 5. The length of the CDR3 is 15 residues. Germline CDR1 is MGHRA and CDR2 is YSYEKL. Here the CDR3 DNA reads TGCGCCAGCAGCCAAGATTCAGGGGGTAGCTACGAGCAGTACTTC. Protein sequence: CASSQDSGGSYEQYF.

The gene calls are TRBV15 and TRBJ2-7; maybe TRBD2 (5 bases). There are 12 residues in the CDR3. V was shortened by 4 bases and J by 5 bases, with 9 bases between the two germline ends. Germline-derived CDR1 and CDR2 are LNHNV and YYDKDF (reference sequence). This chain's CDR3 is CATSKARDEQYF. The CDR3 DNA reads as TGTGCCACCAGCAAAGCGAGGGACGAGCAGTACTTC.

This clone has a single count. The chain couples TRBV19 to TRBJ1-1, with D perhaps matching TRBD1 (6 bases). This CDR3 contains 15 residues. CDR1 LNHDA and CDR2 SQIVND come from the germline V gene (reference sequence). V lost 9 bases to trimming and J lost 4 bases, with 21 bases between them. CDR3 in DNA: TGTGCCAGCGCCATATCGGGGGCGGTGAGCACTGAAGCTTTCTTT. This translates into CASAISGAVSTEAFF.

The chain employs TRBV4-1 and TRBJ2-5; no clear D. The germline V gene encodes CDR1 MGHRA and CDR2 YSYEKL. The CDR3 contains 13 residues. The V end was cut by 3 bases, the J end by 3 bases, with 8 bases between. In nucleotides, the CDR3 is TGCGCCAGCAGCCACCCTTCGAAAGAGACCCAGTACTTC. It encodes CASSHPSKETQYF.

Of note for this clone: At the DNA level, this CDR3 is encoded by other sequences in the same sample as well. The V call is TRBV18, the J call TRBJ1-2, with TRBD1 identical over 9 bases. Trimming took 3 bases from V and 1 from J; bases not matched to a gene: 0. The CDR3 is made up of 14 amino acids. Per the germline V gene, CDR1 is KGHSH and CDR2 is LQKENI. The CDR3 loop reads CASSPGQGNYGYTF. The CDR3 bases are TGTGCCAGCTCACCGGGACAGGGTAACTATGGCTACACCTTC.

The rearrangement links TRBV27 to TRBJ2-7; 10 bases fit TRBD1. This CDR3 is 14 amino acids long. Germline CDR1 and CDR2: MNHEY and SMNVEV (reference sequence). Germline trimming cut 6 bases from V and 4 bases from J; bases unmatched to any gene: 6. CDR3 DNA: TGTGCCAGCAGACCGACAGGGGGCCCGTACGAGCAGTACTTC. It specifies CASRPTGGPYEQYF.

The CDR3 DNA follows: TGTGCCTACAGGGGGTCAGGGCTAGCGGGAGGGTTCCACACCGGGGAGCTGTTTTTT. Residues: CAYRGSGLAGGFHTGELFF. The V gene is TRBV9, the J gene TRBJ2-2; 12 bases line up with TRBD2. The germline V gene has CDR1 SGDLS and CDR2 YYNGEE. The CDR3 has 19 residues. The ends lost 10 bases at V and 3 bases at J; junction bases unmatched: 19.

The V and J genes are TRBV9 and TRBJ1-5, with TRBD1 as a possible D gene (5 bases). The length of the CDR3 is 15 residues. V lost 2 bases and J lost 0, with 9 bases in between. Germline V gene sequence: CDR1 SGDLS, CDR2 YYNGEE. In nucleotides, the CDR3 is TGTGCCAGCAGCGTCGGGACCAATAGCAATCAGCCCCAGCATTTT. The encoded protein is CASSVGTNSNQPQHF.

V is TRBV11-2 and J is TRBJ1-1, with D possibly matching TRBD1 (5 bases). The CDR3 has 16 amino acids. Trimming took 6 bases from V and 0 from J, leaving 17 bases between them. Germline V CDR1 and CDR2: SGHAT, FQNNGV. CDR3 DNA sequence: TGTGCCAGCAGGTTGATCGGGGGAAGGATGAACACTGAAGCTTTCTTT. Its translation: CASRLIGGRMNTEAFF.

This clone was recorded once. The V and J genes are TRBV5-4 and TRBJ1-2, with a weak D call TRBD1 (6 bases). V was shortened by 7 bases and J by 4 bases, with 14 bases between the two germline ends. Germline values: CDR1 SGHNT, CDR2 YYREEE (reference sequence). The CDR3 is 13 amino acids. The chain's CDR3 is CASGNREPYGYTF. The CDR3, as DNA: TGTGCCAGCGGCAACAGGGAACCCTATGGCTACACCTTC.

This rearrangement joins TRBV27 to TRBJ2-6; perhaps TRBD2 as D (5 bases). Germline V gene data show CDR1 as MNHEY and CDR2 as SMNVEV (reference sequence). The V and J ends lost 6 bases and 0 bases respectively, with 12 bases between them. The length of the CDR3 is 16 residues. The CDR3 bases are TGTGCCAGCAGCCTTGGGAGTAGCTCTGGGGCCAACGTCCTGACTTTC. This translates into CASSLGSSSGANVLTF. Based on the CDR3 plus reference TRBV27 and TRBJ2-6, the full variable domain is EAQVTQNPRYLITVTGKKLTVTCSQNMNHEYMSWYRQDPGLGLRQIYYSMNVEVTDKGDVPEGYKVSRKEKRNFPLILESPSPNQTSLYFCASSLGSSSGANVLTFGAGSRLTVL.

The chain combines TRBV30 with TRBJ1-5, with D unresolved. Germline CDR1 reads GTSNPN; CDR2 reads SVGIG (reference sequence). The length of the CDR3 is 13 residues. Trimming took 1 base from V and 6 from J, leaving 10 bases between them. The CDR3 sequence: CAWSEGIGQPQHF. The DNA for the CDR3 is TGTGCCTGGAGTGAAGGGATCGGTCAGCCCCAGCATTTT.

This chain connects TRBV7-2 to TRBJ2-1, with TRBD2 identical over 9 bases. Germline trimming cut 5 bases from V and 4 bases from J; bases unmatched to any gene: 12. The CDR3 length is 17 residues. Germline CDR1 SGHTA, CDR2 FQGNSA. CDR3 residues: CASSPRGGLAGYNEQFF. CDR3 sequence (DNA): TGTGCCAGCAGCCCGCGGGGGGGGCTAGCGGGGTACAATGAGCAGTTCTTC.